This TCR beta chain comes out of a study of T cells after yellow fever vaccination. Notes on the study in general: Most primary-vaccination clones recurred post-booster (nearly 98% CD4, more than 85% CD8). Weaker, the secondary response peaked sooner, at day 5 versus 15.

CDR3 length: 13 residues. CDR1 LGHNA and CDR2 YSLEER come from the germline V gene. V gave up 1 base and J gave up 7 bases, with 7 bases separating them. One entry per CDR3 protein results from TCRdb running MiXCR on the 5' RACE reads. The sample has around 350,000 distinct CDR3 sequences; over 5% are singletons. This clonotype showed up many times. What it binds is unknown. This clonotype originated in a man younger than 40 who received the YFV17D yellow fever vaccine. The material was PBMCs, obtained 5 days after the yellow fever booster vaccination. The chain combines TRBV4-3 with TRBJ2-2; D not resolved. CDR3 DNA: TGCGCCAGCAGCCAAGCCGCAATCGGGGAGCTGTTTTTT. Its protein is CASSQAAIGELFF.